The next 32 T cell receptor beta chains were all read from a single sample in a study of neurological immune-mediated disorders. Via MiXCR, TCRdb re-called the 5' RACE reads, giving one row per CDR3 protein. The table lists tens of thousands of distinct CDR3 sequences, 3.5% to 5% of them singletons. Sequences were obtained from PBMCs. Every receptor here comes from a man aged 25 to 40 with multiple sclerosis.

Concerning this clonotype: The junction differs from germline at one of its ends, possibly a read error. Here the CDR3 reads CASSEALRAGGDSPLNF. The CDR3 DNA sequence: TGTGCCAGCAGTGAAGCGCTTCGGGCAGGGGGTGATTCACCCCTCAACTTT. The chain carries TRBV6-1 and TRBJ1-6; 7 bases agree with TRBD1. This CDR3 is 17 amino acids long. Germline V CDR1 and CDR2: MNHNS, SASEGT.

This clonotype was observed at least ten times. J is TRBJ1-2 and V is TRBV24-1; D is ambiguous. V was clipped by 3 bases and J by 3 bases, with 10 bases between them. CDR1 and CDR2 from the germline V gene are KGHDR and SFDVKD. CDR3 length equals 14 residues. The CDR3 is CATSDPDNHYGYTF. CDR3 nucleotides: TGTGCCACCAGTGATCCAGACAACCACTATGGCTACACCTTC.

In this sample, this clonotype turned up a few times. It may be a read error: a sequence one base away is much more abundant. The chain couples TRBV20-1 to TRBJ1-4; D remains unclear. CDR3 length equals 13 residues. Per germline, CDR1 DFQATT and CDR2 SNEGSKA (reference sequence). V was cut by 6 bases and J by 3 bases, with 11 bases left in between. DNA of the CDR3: TGCAGTGCCCCGGGAAAGTCTAATGAAAAACTGTTTTTT. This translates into CSAPGKSNEKLFF.

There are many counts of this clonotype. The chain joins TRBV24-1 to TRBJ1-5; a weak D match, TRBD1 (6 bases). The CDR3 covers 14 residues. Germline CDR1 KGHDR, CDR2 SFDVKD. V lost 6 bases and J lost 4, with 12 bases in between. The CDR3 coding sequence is TGTGCCACCAGTCATCGGACAGATAATCAGCCCCAGCATTTT. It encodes CATSHRTDNQPQHF.

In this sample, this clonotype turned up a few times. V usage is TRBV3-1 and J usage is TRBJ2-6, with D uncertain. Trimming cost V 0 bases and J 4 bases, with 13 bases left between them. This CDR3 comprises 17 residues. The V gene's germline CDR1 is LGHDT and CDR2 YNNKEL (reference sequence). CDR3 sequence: CASSQDNSPSGANVLTF. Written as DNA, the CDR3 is TGTGCCAGCAGCCAAGATAACAGCCCCTCAGGGGCCAACGTCCTGACTTTC.

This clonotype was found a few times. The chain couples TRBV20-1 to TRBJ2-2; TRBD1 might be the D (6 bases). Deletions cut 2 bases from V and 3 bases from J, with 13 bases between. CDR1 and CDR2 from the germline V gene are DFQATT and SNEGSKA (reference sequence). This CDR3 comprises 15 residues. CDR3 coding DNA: TGCAGTGCTAGATACCGGGACACCTACACCGGGGAGCTGTTTTTT. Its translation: CSARYRDTYTGELFF.

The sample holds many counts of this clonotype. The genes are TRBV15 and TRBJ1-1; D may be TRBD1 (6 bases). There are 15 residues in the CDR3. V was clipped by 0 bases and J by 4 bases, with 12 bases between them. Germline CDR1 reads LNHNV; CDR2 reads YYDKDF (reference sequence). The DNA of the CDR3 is TGTGCCACCAGCAGAGATCGAAAGGGGGGCACTGAAGCTTTCTTT. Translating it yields CATSRDRKGGTEAFF.

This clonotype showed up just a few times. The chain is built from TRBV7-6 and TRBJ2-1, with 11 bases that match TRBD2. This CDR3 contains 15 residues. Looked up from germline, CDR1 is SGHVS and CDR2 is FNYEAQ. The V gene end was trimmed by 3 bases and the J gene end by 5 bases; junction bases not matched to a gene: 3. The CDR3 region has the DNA TGTGCCAGCAGCTTTAGCGGGGGGGCACACAATGAGCAGTTCTTC. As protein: CASSFSGGAHNEQFF.

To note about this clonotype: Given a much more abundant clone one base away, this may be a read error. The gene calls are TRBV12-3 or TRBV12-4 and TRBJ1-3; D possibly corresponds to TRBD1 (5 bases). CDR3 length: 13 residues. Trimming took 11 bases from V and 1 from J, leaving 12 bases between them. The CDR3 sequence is CAGGVKSGNTIYF. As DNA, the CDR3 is TGTGCCGGGGGTGTCAAATCTGGAAACACCATATATTTT.

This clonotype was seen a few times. The CDR3 loop is CASSSDRETGANVLTF. CDR3 bases: TGTGCCAGCAGCTCCGACAGGGAAACTGGGGCCAACGTCCTGACTTTC. The rearrangement links TRBV7-9 to TRBJ2-6, with 7 nucleotides matching TRBD1. Losses at the gene ends were 4 bases for V and 2 bases for J; bases not matched to a gene: 5. Looked up from germline, CDR1 is SEHNR and CDR2 is FQNEAQ (reference sequence). CDR3 length: 16 amino acids.

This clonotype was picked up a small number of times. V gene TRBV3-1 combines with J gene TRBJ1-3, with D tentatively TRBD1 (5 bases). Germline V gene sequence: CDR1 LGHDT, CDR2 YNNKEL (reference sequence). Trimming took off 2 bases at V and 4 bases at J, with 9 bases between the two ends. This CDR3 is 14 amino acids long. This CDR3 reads CASSQRDVGNTIYF. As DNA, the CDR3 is TGTGCCAGCAGCCAAAGGGACGTCGGAAACACCATATATTTT.

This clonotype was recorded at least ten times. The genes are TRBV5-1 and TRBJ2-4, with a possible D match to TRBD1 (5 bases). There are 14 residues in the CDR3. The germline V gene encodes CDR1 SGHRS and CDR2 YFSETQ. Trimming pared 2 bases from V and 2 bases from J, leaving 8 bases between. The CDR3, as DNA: TGCGCCAGCAGCTTCCAGGGAACCAAAAACATTCAGTACTTC. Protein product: CASSFQGTKNIQYF.

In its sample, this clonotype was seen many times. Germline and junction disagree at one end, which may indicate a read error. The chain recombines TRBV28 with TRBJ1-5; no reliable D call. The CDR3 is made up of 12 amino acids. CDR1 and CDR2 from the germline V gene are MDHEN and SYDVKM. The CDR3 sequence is CQSGLPNQPQNF. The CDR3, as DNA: TGTCAAAGCGGCCTGCCTAATCAGCCCCAGAATTTT.

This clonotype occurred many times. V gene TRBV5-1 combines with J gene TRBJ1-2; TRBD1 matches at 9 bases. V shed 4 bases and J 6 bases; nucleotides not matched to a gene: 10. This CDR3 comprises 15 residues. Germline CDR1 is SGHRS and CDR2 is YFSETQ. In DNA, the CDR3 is TGCGCCAGCAGCGCCCGGGACAGGGTACGGGATGGCTACACCTTC. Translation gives CASSARDRVRDGYTF.

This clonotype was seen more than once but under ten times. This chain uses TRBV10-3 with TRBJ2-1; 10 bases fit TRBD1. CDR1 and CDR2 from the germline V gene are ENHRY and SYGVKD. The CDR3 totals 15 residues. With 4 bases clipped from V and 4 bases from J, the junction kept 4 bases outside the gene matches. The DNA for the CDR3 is TGTGCCATCAGTGTTGACAGGGGGCAGTACAATGAGCAGTTCTTC. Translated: CAISVDRGQYNEQFF.

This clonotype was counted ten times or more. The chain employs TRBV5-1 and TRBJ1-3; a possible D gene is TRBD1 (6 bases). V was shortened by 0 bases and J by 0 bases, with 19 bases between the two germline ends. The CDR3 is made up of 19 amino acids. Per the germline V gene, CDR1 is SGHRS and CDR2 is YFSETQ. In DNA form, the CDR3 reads TGCGCCAGCAGCTTGGAAGGGGGGGCCCCTTCGTTCTCTGGAAACACCATATATTTT. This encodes CASSLEGGAPSFSGNTIYF.

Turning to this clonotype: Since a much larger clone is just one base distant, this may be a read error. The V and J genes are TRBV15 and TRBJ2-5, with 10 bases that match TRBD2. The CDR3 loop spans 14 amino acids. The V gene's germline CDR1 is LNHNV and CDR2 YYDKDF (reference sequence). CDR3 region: CTTSRLAGGETQYF. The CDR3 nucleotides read TGTACCACCAGCAGATTAGCGGGGGGAGAGACCCAGTACTTC.

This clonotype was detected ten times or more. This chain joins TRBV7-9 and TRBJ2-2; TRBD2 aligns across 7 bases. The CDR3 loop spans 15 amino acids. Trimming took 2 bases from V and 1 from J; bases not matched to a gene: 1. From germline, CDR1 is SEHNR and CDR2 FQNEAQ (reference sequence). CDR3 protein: CASSLRGGNTGELFF. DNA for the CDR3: TGTGCCAGCAGCTTACGCGGGGGGAACACCGGGGAGCTGTTTTTT. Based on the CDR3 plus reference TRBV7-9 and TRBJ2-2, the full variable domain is DTGVSQNPRHKITKRGQNVTFRCDPISEHNRLYWYRQTLGQGPEFLTYFQNEAQLEKSRLLSDRFSAERPKGSFSTLEIQRTEQGDSAMYLCASSLRGGNTGELFFGEGSRLTVL.

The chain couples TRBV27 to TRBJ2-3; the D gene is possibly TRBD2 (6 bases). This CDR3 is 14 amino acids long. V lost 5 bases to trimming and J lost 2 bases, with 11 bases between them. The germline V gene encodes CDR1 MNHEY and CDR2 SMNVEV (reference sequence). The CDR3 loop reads CASSRELYTDTQYF. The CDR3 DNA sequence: TGTGCCAGCAGTCGGGAGCTCTACACAGATACGCAGTATTTT.

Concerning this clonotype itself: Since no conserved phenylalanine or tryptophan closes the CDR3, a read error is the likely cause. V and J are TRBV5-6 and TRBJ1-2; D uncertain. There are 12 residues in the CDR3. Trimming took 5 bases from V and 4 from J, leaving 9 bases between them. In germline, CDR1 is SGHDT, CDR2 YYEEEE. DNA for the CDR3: TGTGCCAGCAGTAGGAGAATCTATGGCTACACCAAC. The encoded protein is CASSRRIYGYTN.

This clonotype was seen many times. The CDR3 loop reads CASSPEGRHWDIQYF. DNA for the CDR3: TGTGCCAGCAGCCCTGAAGGCAGACATTGGGACATTCAGTACTTC. The chain carries TRBV9 and TRBJ2-4, with D unresolved. Germline values: CDR1 SGDLS, CDR2 YYNGEE. The V end was cut by 4 bases, the J end by 8 bases, with 19 bases between. This CDR3 has 15 amino acids.

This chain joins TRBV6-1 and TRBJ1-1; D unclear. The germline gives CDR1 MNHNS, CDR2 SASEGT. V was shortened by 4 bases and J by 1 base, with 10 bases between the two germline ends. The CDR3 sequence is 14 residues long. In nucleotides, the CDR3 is TGTGCCAGCAGTGTGGGAAAGACGAACACTGAAGCTTTCTTT. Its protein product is CASSVGKTNTEAFF.

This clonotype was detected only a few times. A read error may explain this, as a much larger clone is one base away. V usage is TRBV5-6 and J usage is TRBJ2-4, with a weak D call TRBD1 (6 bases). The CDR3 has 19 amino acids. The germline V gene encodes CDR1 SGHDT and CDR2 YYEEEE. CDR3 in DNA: TGTGCCAGCAGCTTGGGAGTACAAGGGACACCGCTAGCCAAAAAAATTCAGTACTTC. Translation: CASSLGVQGTPLAKKIQYF.

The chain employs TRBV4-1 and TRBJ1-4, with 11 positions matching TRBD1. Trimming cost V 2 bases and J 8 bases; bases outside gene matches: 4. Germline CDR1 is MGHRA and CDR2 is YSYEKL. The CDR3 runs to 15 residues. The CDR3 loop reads CASSQYRDRGEKLFF. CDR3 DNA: TGCGCCAGCAGCCAATACCGGGACAGGGGGGAAAAACTGTTTTTT.

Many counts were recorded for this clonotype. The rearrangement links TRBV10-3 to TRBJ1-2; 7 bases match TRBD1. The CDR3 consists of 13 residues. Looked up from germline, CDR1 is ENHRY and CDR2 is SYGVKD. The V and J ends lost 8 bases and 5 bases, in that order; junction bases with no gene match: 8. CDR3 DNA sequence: TGTGCCATCGGCTCCGACAGGGTTTATGGCTACACCTTC. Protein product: CAIGSDRVYGYTF.

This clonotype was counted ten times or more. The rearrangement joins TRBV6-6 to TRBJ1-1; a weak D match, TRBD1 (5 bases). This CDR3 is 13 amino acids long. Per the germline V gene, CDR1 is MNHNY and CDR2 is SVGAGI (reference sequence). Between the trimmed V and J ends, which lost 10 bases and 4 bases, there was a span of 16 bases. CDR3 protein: CATQGAPPTEAFF. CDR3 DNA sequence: TGTGCCACCCAGGGTGCTCCCCCCACTGAAGCTTTCTTT.

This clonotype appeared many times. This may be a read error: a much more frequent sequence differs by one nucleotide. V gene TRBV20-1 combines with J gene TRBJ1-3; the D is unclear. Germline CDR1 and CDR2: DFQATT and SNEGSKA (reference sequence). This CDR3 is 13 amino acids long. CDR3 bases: TGCAGTGCTAGCAGACGTCTTGGAAAAACCATATATTTT. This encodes CSASRRLGKTIYF.

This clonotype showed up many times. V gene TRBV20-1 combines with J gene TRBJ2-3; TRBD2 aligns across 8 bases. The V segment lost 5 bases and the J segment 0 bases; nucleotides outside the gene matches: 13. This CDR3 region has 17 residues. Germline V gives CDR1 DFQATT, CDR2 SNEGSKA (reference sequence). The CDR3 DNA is TGCAGTGCTCTTCGGCGGGGGGCCAGACCTAGCACAGATACGCAGTATTTT. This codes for CSALRRGARPSTDTQYF.

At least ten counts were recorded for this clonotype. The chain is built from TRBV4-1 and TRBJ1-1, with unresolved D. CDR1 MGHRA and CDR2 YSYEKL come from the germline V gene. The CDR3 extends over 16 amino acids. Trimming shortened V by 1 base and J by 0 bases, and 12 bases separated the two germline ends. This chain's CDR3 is CASSQGSIRLNTEAFF. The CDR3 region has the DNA TGCGCCAGCAGCCAAGGATCGATCCGGTTGAACACTGAAGCTTTCTTT.

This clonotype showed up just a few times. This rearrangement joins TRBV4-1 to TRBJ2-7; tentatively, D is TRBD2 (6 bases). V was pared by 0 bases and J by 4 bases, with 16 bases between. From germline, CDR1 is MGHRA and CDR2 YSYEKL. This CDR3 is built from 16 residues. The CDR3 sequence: CASSQEGWRVGYEQYV. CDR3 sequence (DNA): TGCGCCAGCAGCCAAGAAGGTTGGAGGGTCGGATACGAGCAGTACGTC.

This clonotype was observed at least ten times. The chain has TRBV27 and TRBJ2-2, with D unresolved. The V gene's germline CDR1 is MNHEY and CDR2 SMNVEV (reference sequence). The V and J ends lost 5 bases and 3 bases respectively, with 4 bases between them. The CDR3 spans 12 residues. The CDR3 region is CASSLHTGELFF. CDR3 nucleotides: TGTGCCAGCAGTCTACACACCGGGGAGCTGTTTTTT.

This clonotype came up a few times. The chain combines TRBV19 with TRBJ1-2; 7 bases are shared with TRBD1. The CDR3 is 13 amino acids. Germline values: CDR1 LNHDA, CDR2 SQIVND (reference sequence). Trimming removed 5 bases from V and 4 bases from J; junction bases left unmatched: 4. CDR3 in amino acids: CASSPRQGYGYTF. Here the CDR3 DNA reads TGTGCCAGTAGTCCCCGACAGGGCTATGGCTACACCTTC.